This T cell receptor beta chain was sequenced for a study of T cells in Graves' hyperthyroidism and ophthalmopathy. This clonotype was observed many times. Antigen unknown. A junction boundary mismatches the germline segment, possibly from a read error. Looked up from germline, CDR1 is SNHLY and CDR2 is FYNNEI. The CDR3 runs 10 residues. RNA transcripts yielded amplified TCR beta CDR3 regions. HTBI primers were employed in a first-round RT-PCR of the TCR CDR3. One entry per CDR3 protein, called by TCRdb with MiXCR from the multiplex PCR reads. This sample has around 350,000 distinct CDR3 sequences, with about a sixth found just once. Study-wide points: Expanded thyroid clonotypes (above 0.001) were mostly also found in blood.

Patients aged 18 to 65 with hyperthyroidism were newly diagnosed, with duration under 2 months. Lactation, pregnancy, other autoimmune disease or uncontrolled infection excluded patients. This blood was taken when hyperthyroidism was first diagnosed, before any ophthalmopathy symptoms existed. This rearrangement joins TRBV2 to TRBJ2-5; no definite D call. The receptor was isolated from a young woman with Graves' hyperthyroidism that later progressed to Graves' ophthalmopathy. Sequenced input: blood. Here the CDR3 DNA reads TGTGCCAGCAGCGAAGAGACCCAGTACTTC. Residues: CASSEETQYF.